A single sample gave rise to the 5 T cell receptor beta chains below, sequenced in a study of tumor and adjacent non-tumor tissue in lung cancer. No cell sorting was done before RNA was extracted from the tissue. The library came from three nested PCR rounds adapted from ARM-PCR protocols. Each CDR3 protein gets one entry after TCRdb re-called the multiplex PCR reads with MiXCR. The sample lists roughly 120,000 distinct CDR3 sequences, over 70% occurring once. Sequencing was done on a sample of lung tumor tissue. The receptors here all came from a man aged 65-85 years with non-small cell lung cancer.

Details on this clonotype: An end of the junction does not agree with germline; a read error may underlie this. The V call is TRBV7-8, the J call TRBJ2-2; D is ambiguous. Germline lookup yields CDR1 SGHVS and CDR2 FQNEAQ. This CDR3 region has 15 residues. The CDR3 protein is CASRLVSVNTGELFF. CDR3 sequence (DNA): TGTGCCAGCAGATTAGTTTCGGTTAACACCGGGGAGCTGTTTTTT.

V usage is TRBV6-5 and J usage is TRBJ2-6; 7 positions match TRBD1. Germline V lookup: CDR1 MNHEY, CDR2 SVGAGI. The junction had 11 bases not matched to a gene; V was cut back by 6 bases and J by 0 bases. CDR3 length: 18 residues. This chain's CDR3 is CASSQQGTAGSGANVLTF. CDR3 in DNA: TGTGCCAGCAGCCAGCAAGGGACAGCAGGCTCTGGGGCCAACGTCCTGACTTTC.

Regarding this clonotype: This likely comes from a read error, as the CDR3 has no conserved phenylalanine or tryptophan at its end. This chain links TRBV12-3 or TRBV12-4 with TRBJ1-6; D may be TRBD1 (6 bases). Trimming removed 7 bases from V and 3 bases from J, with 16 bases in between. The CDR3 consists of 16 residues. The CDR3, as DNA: TGTGCCAGCACTTCCGGGACAAGGGGCTATAATTCACCCCTCCACTTA. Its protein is CASTSGTRGYNSPLHL.

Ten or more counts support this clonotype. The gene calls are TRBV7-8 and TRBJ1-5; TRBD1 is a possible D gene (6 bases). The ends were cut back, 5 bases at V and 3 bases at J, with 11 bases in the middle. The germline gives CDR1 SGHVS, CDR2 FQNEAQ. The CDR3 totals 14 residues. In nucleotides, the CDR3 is TGTGCCAGCAGCCTCGGGACAATCAATCAGCCCCAGCATTTT. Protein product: CASSLGTINQPQHF.

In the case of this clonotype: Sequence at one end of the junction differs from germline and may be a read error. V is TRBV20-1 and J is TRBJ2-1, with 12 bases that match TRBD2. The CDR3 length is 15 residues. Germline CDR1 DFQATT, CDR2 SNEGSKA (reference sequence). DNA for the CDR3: TGCAGTGCTAACTCGGGACTAGCGGGTTATAATGAGCAGTTCTTT. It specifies CSANSGLAGYNEQFF.